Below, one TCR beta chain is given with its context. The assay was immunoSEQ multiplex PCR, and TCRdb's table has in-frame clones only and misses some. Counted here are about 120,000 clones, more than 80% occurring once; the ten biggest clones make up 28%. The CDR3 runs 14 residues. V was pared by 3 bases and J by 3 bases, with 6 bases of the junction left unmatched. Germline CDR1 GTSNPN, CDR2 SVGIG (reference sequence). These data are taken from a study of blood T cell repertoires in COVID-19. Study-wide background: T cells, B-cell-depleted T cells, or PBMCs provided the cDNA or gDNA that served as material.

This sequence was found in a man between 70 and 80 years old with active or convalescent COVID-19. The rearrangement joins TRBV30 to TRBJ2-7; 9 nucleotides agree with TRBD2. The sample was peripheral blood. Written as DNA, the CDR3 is TGTGCCTGGAGGGCTAGCGGGACTCACTACGAGCAGTACTTC. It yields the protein CAWRASGTHYEQYF.